The clone carrying this T cell receptor beta chain came up many times. Arm-PCR of CDR3 regions with iRepertoire HTBI primers generated TCR beta libraries. TCRdb reprocessed the multiplex PCR reads with MiXCR, giving one entry per CDR3 protein. The sample lists over 400,000 distinct CDR3 sequences; 14% were seen once. The sample comes from a study of regulatory T cells in long-lasting Graves disease. CDR3 size: 15 residues. The V end lost 6 bases, the J end lost 4 bases, and 16 bases lay between the germline ends. Germline V gene sequence: CDR1 SNHLY, CDR2 FYNNEI. Time point noted: newly diagnosed GD, antithyroid drugs for less than 3 months. Making the TCR library involved RNA that had been extracted from PBMCs. Clinicians diagnosed Graves' disease using American Thyroid Association guidelines. A further study also used this sample, focusing on T cells in Graves' hyperthyroidism and ophthalmopathy. This second study notes: Orbital computed tomography and thyroid ultrasound, together with serum TRAb and thyroxine and clinical symptoms, were used for diagnoses.

The TCR comes from a woman aged 50 to 60 with Graves disease. This chain uses TRBV2 with TRBJ1-5; the D gene is possibly TRBD1 (5 bases). The sequenced sample was peripheral blood mononuclear cells (PBMCs), obtained at new diagnosis, from a patient treated with antithyroid drugs. The CDR3 DNA reads TGTGCCAGCAGGGACGATCAGGGTACAAATCAGCCCCAGCATTTT. Amino acid sequence: CASRDDQGTNQPQHF.